The clone carrying this T cell receptor (beta chain) was detected once. These data originate in a study of OX40 agonist ivuxolimab in advanced cancers. V shed 4 bases, J shed 0 bases, and the junction held 11 bases outside the gene matches. Germline V gives CDR1 MDHEN, CDR2 SYDVKM. This CDR3 has 17 residues. Data came from immunoSEQ multiplex PCR; TCRdb stores just in-frame clones and leaves some out. The sample consists of roughly 46,000 clones, 75% to 95% of them appearing once. This TCR derives from an adult with an advanced solid tumor such as melanoma, head and neck, liver or kidney cancer. V is TRBV28 and J is TRBJ1-1; 7 bases are a match to TRBD1. The material sequenced was CD4+ or CD8+ T cells sorted from blood, taken in a trial of the OX40 agonist ivuxolimab. The CDR3 region has the DNA TGTGCCAGCAGTTCTCCCTTACAGGGGCCTTTGAACACTGAAGCTTTCTTT. Amino acids: CASSSPLQGPLNTEAFF. The full variable domain, rest sourced from reference TRBV28 and TRBJ1-1, is DVKVTQSSRYLVKRTGEKVFLECVQDMDHENMFWYRQDPGLGLRLIYFSYDVKMKEKGDIPEGYSVSREKKERFSLILESASTNQTSMYLCASSSPLQGPLNTEAFFGQGTRLTVV.